The entry that follows covers one T cell receptor (beta chain) sequence. Its antigen remains unidentified. Nothing much larger sits one base from this clone, and base qualities are not available. This sample was taken from a study of cytotoxic CD8 clonotypes in ibrutinib-treated CLL listed by TCRdb under 2021. Describing the broader study: In this cohort, some 16 patients were treatment-naive and roughly 10 were relapsed/refractory, while roughly 18 had unmutated IGHV. Responses were partial in around 25 patients and complete in 2; after median around 72 months follow-up, about 14 stayed in remission and about 12 progressed. Samples at response were collected after a median of around twelve months of treatment, with a range of roughly 6 to 40 months. On average, each sample yielded roughly 250,000 productive templates and 94,082 productive rearrangements. Of the approximately 86 people in the trial, about 27 had longitudinal samples available. Cryopreserved peripheral blood mononuclear cells were obtained before treatment, at response, and at either sustained remission or disease progression. All remission and progressive disease samples were collected while patients were still receiving ibrutinib. General conclusions and limits of the study: An increase in clonality was observed at ibrutinib response, with clonality remaining stable during sustained remission and falling back toward baseline at progression. Lymph node repertoires were not examined, and the timing of sampling was not matched between patients in sustained remission and those whose disease progressed. Public clonotypes were rare and either shrank or stayed stable during treatment, and the rise in clonality at ibrutinib response reflected expansion of private clonotypes. Baseline clonality exceeded that of age-matched healthy donors and correlated strongly with circulating CD8+ T-cell counts.

A MiSeq instrument was used for deep resolution sequencing, which targeted depths ranging from 1 in 1 million up to 1 in 200,000 T cells, with coverage averaging 10x for each clonotype. The immunoSEQ hsTCRB Kit was used to generate TCR beta libraries. Concerning the study's data processing: ImmunoSEQ Data Assistant and ImmunoSEQ Analyzer were used for data analysis, and V, D and J genes were assigned according to IMGT definitions. Clonality was computed as one minus normalized Shannon entropy of productive rearrangement frequencies, ranging from 0 to 1. Only overrepresented clonotypes making up at least 0.05% of the repertoire of each patient were included in the public clonotype analysis. Approximately 14 age-matched healthy donor repertoires from immuneACCESS served as clonality controls. This is the immuneACCESS table as TCRdb keeps it, with only in-frame sequences that have V and J called. A part of the clones is gone; compared with another copy, unresolved V genes explain less than half, and the rest is unexplained. Clone size and V and J calls were adopted from that table, with D and trimming inferred from the DNA. The sample includes some 76,000 clones, with 75% to 90% observed a single time. The ten most abundant clones make up about 38% of the sample.

The time point label, as the study defines it: approximately 2 years on ibrutinib. Roughly 1.9 micrograms of genomic DNA were extracted from cryopreserved PBMCs for TCR beta library preparation. Longitudinal blood samples from CLL patients receiving ibrutinib monotherapy were subjected to high-throughput TCR beta sequencing. The patients were enrolled in a single-center, open-label phase 2 trial of ibrutinib monotherapy. The germline V gene provides CDR1 SNHLY and CDR2 FYNNEI. Measured from the cysteine to the phenylalanine, the CDR3 is 13 residues long. Left in the record is the CDR3 DNA by itself, 39 bases read in frame from the first base. V is clipped by 3 bases and J by 3 bases, and the sequence between their germline boundaries is 9 bases long.

The starting material was PBMCs, obtained after 24 months of ibrutinib treatment. The V and J segments used are TRBV2 and TRBJ2-7; TRBD1 is perhaps the D gene, given 6 matching bases. This receptor was taken from a human donor with chronic lymphocytic leukemia. The CDR3 sequence is CASSEDRSYEQYF. The DNA sequence is as follows: TGTGCCAGCAGTGAGGACAGAAGCTACGAGCAGTACTTC. Reference TRBV2 and TRBJ2-7 genes cover what lies past the CDR3, so the full variable domain is EPEVTQTPSHQVTQMGQEVILRCVPISNHLYFYWYRQILGQKVEFLVSFYNNEISEKSEIFDDQFSVERPDGSNFTLKIRSTKLEDSAMYFCASSEDRSYEQYFGPGTRLTVT.